This is a list of T cell receptor beta chains from one sample in a study of blood T cell repertoires in COVID-19. The data were produced by immunoSEQ multiplex PCR, yet TCRdb's version contains in-frame clones alone and is incomplete. The sample records more than 85,000 clones, 70% to 90% being singletons. The sequenced sample was peripheral blood. The origin of the receptors is a man between 65 and 79 years old with acute or convalescent COVID-19. CDR3s include the opening cysteine and the closing phenylalanine or tryptophan. Each record gives: D gene, clone size, V gene, J gene, CDR3 DNA, CDR3 protein. A D gene is named only where the DNA matches it firmly. Only some rows state a clone size, as once, few, many or a class for expanded clones.

TRBD1	.	TRBV6-5	TRBJ1-2	TGTGCCAGCAGCCGGGACAGATACGGTGGCTACACCTTC	CASSRDRYGGYTF
.	.	TRBV28	TRBJ1-4	TGTGCCAGCAGTGGTCAGGGTGCAACTAATGAAAAACTGTTTTTT	CASSGQGATNEKLFF
TRBD1	.	TRBV30	TRBJ2-3	TGTGCCTGGAGGGGACAGGTAGGCACAGATACGCAGTATTTT	CAWRGQVGTDTQYF
TRBD1	.	TRBV9	TRBJ1-1	TGTGCCAGCAGCACCCGACAGGGTTTGAACACTGAAGCTTTCTTT	CASSTRQGLNTEAFF
.	.	TRBV5-6	TRBJ2-1	TGTGCCAGCAGACCCCGTTCGGTCCTTCGGGATGAGCAGTTCTTC	CASRPRSVLRDEQFF
.	.	TRBV3-1/TRBV3-2	TRBJ1-5	TGTGCCAGCAGTGAGGGTTTCAATCAGCCCCAGCATTTT	CASSEGFNQPQHF
.	.	TRBV30	TRBJ2-3	TGTGCCTGGAGTCCAATGGCGGGCAGCACAGATACGCAGTATTTT	CAWSPMAGSTDTQYF
TRBD1	once	TRBV28	TRBJ2-1	TGTGCCAGCAGTGACTTGACAGGGTCGGCCTACAATGAGCAGTTCTTC	CASSDLTGSAYNEQFF
.	.	TRBV19	TRBJ1-4	TGTGCCAGTAGTATCGGCCGGTCCAGGGGAAAACTGTTTTTT	CASSIGRSRGKLFF
TRBD1	.	TRBV7-9	TRBJ2-6	TGTGCCAGCAGCTACACAGGGGGCTCTGGGGCCAACGTCCTGACTTTC	CASSYTGGSGANVLTF
TRBD1	.	TRBV7-9	TRBJ1-6	TGTGCCAGCAGTCAAAACAGGGGGCAGAATTCACCCCTCCACTTT	CASSQNRGQNSPLHF
.	.	TRBV28	TRBJ2-7	TGTGCCAGCAAGGACAGAGCTTACGAGCAGTACTTC	CASKDRAYEQYF
TRBD1	few	TRBV27	TRBJ1-4	TGTGCCAGCAGTAAATACGTTGGGACAGGGTACGGCGGTAATGAAAAACTGTTTTTT	CASSKYVGTGYGGNEKLFF
.	.	TRBV6-1	TRBJ2-7	TGTGCCAGCAGTGAGAGGAGGGAGCAGTACTTC	CASSERREQYF
.	.	TRBV11-2	TRBJ2-3	TGTGCCAGCAGCTTATACCGGGTAACAGATACGCAGTATTTT	CASSLYRVTDTQYF
TRBD1	.	TRBV6-1	TRBJ1-2	TGTGCCAGCAGTGAGGGGGACAGGAACTATGGCTACACCTTC	CASSEGDRNYGYTF
.	.	TRBV7-9	TRBJ2-2	TGTGCCAGCAGTCAAGCAGGGTGGAGCGGGGAGCTGTTTTTT	CASSQAGWSGELFF
.	.	TRBV9	TRBJ1-2	TGTGCCAGCAGCGTAGGACGGACAAACTATGGCTACACCTTC	CASSVGRTNYGYTF
.	.	TRBV6-5	TRBJ1-1	TGTGCCAGCAGGTTGGCGAACACTGAAGCTTTCTTT	CASRLANTEAFF
TRBD1	.	TRBV30	TRBJ2-5	TGTGCCTGGAGTAGGGGGACAGGTCAAGAGACCCAGTACTTC	CAWSRGTGQETQYF
.	.	TRBV5-4	TRBJ2-3	TGTGCCAGCAGCTCCGGGGGGCGCAGCACAGATACGCAGTATTTT	CASSSGGRSTDTQYF
TRBD1	.	TRBV28	TRBJ2-4	TGTGCCAGCAGTTCAGGGGACAGGGCCTTAGCCAAAAACATTCAGTACTTC	CASSSGDRALAKNIQYF
.	.	TRBV2	TRBJ1-3	TGTGCCAGCAGTGAAAGGGGTCGGAGCTCTGGAAACACCATATATTTT	CASSERGRSSGNTIYF
.	.	TRBV28	TRBJ1-5	TGTGCCAGCAGGCACAGGGTTAGCAATCAGCCCCAGCATTTT	CASRHRVSNQPQHF
.	.	TRBV2	TRBJ1-5	TGTGCCAGCAGTGAGGGGGGGCGCAGGGACAATCAGCCCCAGCATTTT	CASSEGGRRDNQPQHF
.	.	TRBV28	TRBJ1-6	TGTGCCAGCAGTCAAAGACGGGATTCACCCCTCCACTTT	CASSQRRDSPLHF
TRBD2	.	TRBV6-1	TRBJ2-1	TGTGCCAGCAGTGAATTTGGGTTAGGCGGGGGGGCTTTTGAGCAGTTCTTC	CASSEFGLGGGAFEQFF
TRBD1	.	TRBV2	TRBJ2-7	TGTGCCAGCAGTGAAAGGGACAGGGTCCCCTACGAGCAGTACTTC	CASSERDRVPYEQYF
.	.	TRBV6-5	TRBJ1-4	TGTGCCAGCAGTTACTCGACAGCCAATGAAAAACTGTTTTTT	CASSYSTANEKLFF
TRBD2	many	TRBV7-6	TRBJ2-1	TGTGCCAGCAGCTTAGAGGCTAGCGGGGCCCGCAATGAGCAGTTCTTC	CASSLEASGARNEQFF
TRBD1	.	TRBV7-2	TRBJ1-1	TGTGCCAGCAGCTTCGGGACAGGGAGGAACACTGAAGCTTTCTTT	CASSFGTGRNTEAFF
.	medium-sized	TRBV4-1	TRBJ1-1	TGCGCCAGCAGCCAAGTATCGGAGTACACTGAAGCTTTCTTT	CASSQVSEYTEAFF
TRBD1	.	TRBV6-5	TRBJ1-2	TGTGCCGGTAAGACAGGGGGATCCTATGGCTACACCTTC	CAGKTGGSYGYTF
TRBD1	.	TRBV27	TRBJ1-5	TGTGCCAGCAGACAGGGTACAGGGGGAAGTCAGCCCCAGCATTTT	CASRQGTGGSQPQHF
TRBD2	.	TRBV9	TRBJ2-1	TGTGCCAGCAGCGTAAGGGGTAGCGGGGATTACAATGAGCAGTTCTTC	CASSVRGSGDYNEQFF
.	few	TRBV5-1	TRBJ1-1	TGCGCCAGCAGCTTGGGGGGCCCGAACACTGAAGCTTTCTTT	CASSLGGPNTEAFF
TRBD1	.	TRBV7-9	TRBJ1-2	TGTGCCAGCAGCCTACTCCACAGGGGGCACTACTATGGCTACACCTTC	CASSLLHRGHYYGYTF
TRBD2	.	TRBV19	TRBJ2-5	TGTGCCAGTAGTGTACTAGCGGGGGGATCGAGTGAGACCCAGTACTTC	CASSVLAGGSSETQYF
.	.	TRBV2	TRBJ1-6	TGTGCCAGCAGTGCGCAGGATTCACCCCTCCACTTT	CASSAQDSPLHF
TRBD1	.	TRBV27	TRBJ1-3	TGTGCCAGCCATTATCGGGGGGGGACAGCGACTGGAAACACCATATATTTT	CASHYRGGTATGNTIYF
.	.	TRBV5-5	TRBJ1-5	TGTGCCAGCAGCTTGCGGAGTAGCAATCAGCCCCAGCATTTT	CASSLRSSNQPQHF
TRBD2	.	TRBV5-1	TRBJ2-1	TGCGCCAGCGGATTCGGACTAGCGGGGGGATACCCCTCCTACAATGAGCAGTTCTTC	CASGFGLAGGYPSYNEQFF
TRBD2	once	TRBV24-1	TRBJ2-2	TGTGCCACCAGTGATTTGCCGGGGGGGGATTCGAACACCGGGGAGCTGTTTTTT	CATSDLPGGDSNTGELFF
.	.	TRBV25-1	TRBJ1-1	TGTGCCAGCAGTGTTTTGGGGCAGCCGCTGAACACTGAAGCTTTCTTT	CASSVLGQPLNTEAFF
.	.	TRBV6-5	TRBJ1-5	TGTGCCAGCAGGTACGGGACAAATCAGCCCCAGCATTTT	CASRYGTNQPQHF
TRBD1	once	TRBV3-1/TRBV3-2	TRBJ1-4	TGTGCCAGCAGCCAAGTGGGGACAGCTAATGAAAAACTGTTTTTT	CASSQVGTANEKLFF
TRBD1	.	TRBV27	TRBJ2-7	TGTGCCAGCAGTTTTCGGGGGACAGGGGGCTACGAGCAGTACTTC	CASSFRGTGGYEQYF
TRBD1	.	TRBV12-5	TRBJ1-6	TGTGCTAGTGGTTTGGGTAGGGGGCTACATTCACCCCTCCACTTT	CASGLGRGLHSPLHF
.	once	TRBV7-9	TRBJ2-1	TGCTCCGCCAAGGGGAATACCAATGAGCAGTTCTTC	CSAKGNTNEQFF